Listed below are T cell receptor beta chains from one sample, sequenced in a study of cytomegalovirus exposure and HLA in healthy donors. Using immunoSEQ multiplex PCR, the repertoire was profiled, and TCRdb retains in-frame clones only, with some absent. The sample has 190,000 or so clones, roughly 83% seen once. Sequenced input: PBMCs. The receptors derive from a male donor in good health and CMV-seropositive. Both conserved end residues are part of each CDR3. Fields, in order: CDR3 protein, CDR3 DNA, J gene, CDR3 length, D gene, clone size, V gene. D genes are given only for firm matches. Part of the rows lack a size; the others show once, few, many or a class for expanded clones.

CDR3 protein: CASSYEMNTEAFF
CDR3 DNA: TGTGCCAGCAGTTACGAGATGAACACTGAAGCTTTCTTT
J gene: TRBJ1-1
CDR3 length: 13
D gene: .
clone size: few
V gene: TRBV6-5

CDR3 protein: CASSLRDRAPGNTIYF
CDR3 DNA: TGTGCCAGCAGCCTCCGGGACAGGGCACCGGGAAACACCATATATTTT
J gene: TRBJ1-3
CDR3 length: 16
D gene: TRBD1
clone size: .
V gene: TRBV7-2

CDR3 protein: CASSAGTAGPYEQYF
CDR3 DNA: TGTGCCAGTAGTGCCGGGACAGCTGGCCCTTACGAGCAGTACTTC
J gene: TRBJ2-7
CDR3 length: 15
D gene: TRBD1
clone size: .
V gene: TRBV19

CDR3 protein: CAGSSRSTLVGTGIYTEAFF
CDR3 DNA: TGTGCCGGCAGCTCACGATCCACTTTAGTGGGGACAGGGATATACACTGAAGCTTTCTTT
J gene: TRBJ1-1
CDR3 length: 20
D gene: TRBD1
clone size: .
V gene: TRBV5-4

CDR3 protein: CASGSGIGQYF
CDR3 DNA: TGTGCCAGCGGGAGCGGGATTGGGCAGTATTTT
J gene: TRBJ2-3
CDR3 length: 11
D gene: TRBD2
clone size: .
V gene: TRBV7-3

CDR3 protein: CASSLTGGGYEQYF
CDR3 DNA: TGCGCCAGCAGCTTGACAGGGGGTGGGTACGAGCAGTACTTC
J gene: TRBJ2-7
CDR3 length: 14
D gene: TRBD1
clone size: .
V gene: TRBV5-1

CDR3 protein: CASSEGQGNTEAFF
CDR3 DNA: TGTGCCAGCAGCGAAGGACAGGGGAACACTGAAGCTTTCTTT
J gene: TRBJ1-1
CDR3 length: 14
D gene: TRBD1
clone size: .
V gene: TRBV7-9

CDR3 protein: CATGTGVNEQYF
CDR3 DNA: TGTGCCACCGGGACAGGGGTTAACGAGCAGTACTTC
J gene: TRBJ2-7
CDR3 length: 12
D gene: TRBD1
clone size: once
V gene: TRBV16

CDR3 protein: CAISESSGFRLSNQPQHF
CDR3 DNA: TGTGCCATCAGTGAGTCGTCGGGGTTTAGACTTAGCAATCAGCCCCAGCATTTT
J gene: TRBJ1-5
CDR3 length: 18
D gene: .
clone size: once
V gene: TRBV10-3

CDR3 protein: CASSPPQDYSGNTIYF
CDR3 DNA: TGTGCCAGCTCACCACCGCAGGACTACTCTGGAAACACCATATATTTT
J gene: TRBJ1-3
CDR3 length: 16
D gene: .
clone size: .
V gene: TRBV18

CDR3 protein: CASSLIPTGGSGANVLTF
CDR3 DNA: TGTGCCAGCAGTTTAATTCCCACAGGGGGTTCTGGGGCCAACGTCCTGACTTTC
J gene: TRBJ2-6
CDR3 length: 18
D gene: TRBD1
clone size: .
V gene: TRBV27

CDR3 protein: CASRLAGNYEQYF
CDR3 DNA: TGTGCCAGCAGGCTAGCGGGAAACTACGAGCAGTACTTC
J gene: TRBJ2-7
CDR3 length: 13
D gene: TRBD2
clone size: once
V gene: TRBV6-1

CDR3 protein: CSSKILAGGPAGELFF
CDR3 DNA: TGTTCCAGCAAAATACTAGCGGGAGGGCCGGCCGGGGAGCTGTTTTTT
J gene: TRBJ2-2
CDR3 length: 16
D gene: TRBD2
clone size: .
V gene: TRBV7-9

CDR3 protein: CASSPSVSPLHF
CDR3 DNA: TGTGCCAGCAGTCCCAGTGTTTCACCCCTCCACTTT
J gene: TRBJ1-6
CDR3 length: 12
D gene: .
clone size: .
V gene: TRBV6-5

CDR3 protein: CATTHFSYEQYF
CDR3 DNA: TGTGCCACCACTCACTTCTCCTACGAGCAGTACTTC
J gene: TRBJ2-7
CDR3 length: 12
D gene: .
clone size: few
V gene: TRBV9

CDR3 protein: CASSIPPGQGASETQYF
CDR3 DNA: TGTGCCAGTAGTATACCTCCGGGACAGGGGGCTTCGGAGACCCAGTACTTC
J gene: TRBJ2-5
CDR3 length: 17
D gene: TRBD1
clone size: .
V gene: TRBV19

CDR3 protein: CASVGSGFGTYEQYF
CDR3 DNA: TGTGCCTCCGTGGGTTCGGGGTTCGGCACCTACGAGCAGTACTTC
J gene: TRBJ2-7
CDR3 length: 15
D gene: .
clone size: once
V gene: TRBV27

CDR3 protein: CASSLGSVRLSLNF
CDR3 DNA: TGTGCCAGCAGCTTGGGGTCCGTGCGACTTAGTCTGAATTTT
J gene: TRBJ2-3
CDR3 length: 14
D gene: .
clone size: .
V gene: TRBV5-4

CDR3 protein: CASSLSPTYEQFF
CDR3 DNA: TGTGCCAGCAGCTTATCGCCTACTTATGAGCAGTTCTTC
J gene: TRBJ2-1
CDR3 length: 13
D gene: .
clone size: few
V gene: TRBV7-2

CDR3 protein: CASSLGGDLNEKLFF
CDR3 DNA: TGTGCCAGCAGCTTAGGCGGGGACCTTAATGAAAAACTGTTTTTT
J gene: TRBJ1-4
CDR3 length: 15
D gene: .
clone size: .
V gene: TRBV7-9

CDR3 protein: CSWTGGGGTNEKLFF
CDR3 DNA: TGCAGCTGGACAGGGGGGGGTGGGACTAATGAAAAACTGTTTTTT
J gene: TRBJ1-4
CDR3 length: 15
D gene: TRBD1
clone size: .
V gene: TRBV29-1

CDR3 protein: CASSRTGSSNQPQHF
CDR3 DNA: TGTGCCAGCAGTCGGACAGGGAGTAGCAATCAGCCCCAGCATTTT
J gene: TRBJ1-5
CDR3 length: 15
D gene: TRBD1
clone size: .
V gene: TRBV28

CDR3 protein: CATRGGAGQETQYF
CDR3 DNA: TGTGCCACCAGAGGCGGGGCAGGGCAAGAGACCCAGTACTTC
J gene: TRBJ2-5
CDR3 length: 14
D gene: .
clone size: .
V gene: TRBV19

CDR3 protein: CASSPKGLAVYEQYF
CDR3 DNA: TGTGCCAGCAGTCCGAAGGGACTAGCGGTGTACGAGCAGTACTTC
J gene: TRBJ2-7
CDR3 length: 15
D gene: TRBD2
clone size: .
V gene: TRBV6-5

CDR3 protein: CAIREDRNQPQHF
CDR3 DNA: TGTGCCATCAGGGAAGACAGGAATCAGCCCCAGCATTTT
J gene: TRBJ1-5
CDR3 length: 13
D gene: .
clone size: .
V gene: TRBV10-3

CDR3 protein: CASRVRQNTEAFF
CDR3 DNA: TGTGCCAGCAGAGTTCGACAGAACACTGAAGCTTTCTTT
J gene: TRBJ1-1
CDR3 length: 13
D gene: .
clone size: .
V gene: TRBV27

CDR3 protein: CASSYETGYEKLFF
CDR3 DNA: TGTGCCAGCAGTTATGAGACAGGGTACGAAAAACTGTTTTTT
J gene: TRBJ1-4
CDR3 length: 14
D gene: TRBD1
clone size: .
V gene: TRBV6-5

CDR3 protein: CASSPRGPGGYTF
CDR3 DNA: TGTGCCAGCAGCCCCAGGGGCCCCGGGGGCTACACCTTC
J gene: TRBJ1-2
CDR3 length: 13
D gene: .
clone size: .
V gene: TRBV16

CDR3 protein: CASSQRRGGITGELFF
CDR3 DNA: TGTGCCAGCAGCCAAAGGCGAGGGGGAATAACCGGGGAGCTGTTTTTT
J gene: TRBJ2-2
CDR3 length: 16
D gene: .
clone size: .
V gene: TRBV11-2

CDR3 protein: CSSSSPKTGGSYGYTF
CDR3 DNA: TGTTCCAGCAGCTCACCCAAAACAGGGGGCTCCTATGGCTACACCTTC
J gene: TRBJ1-2
CDR3 length: 16
D gene: TRBD1
clone size: .
V gene: TRBV7-9

CDR3 protein: CASTLSLHEQYF
CDR3 DNA: TGTGCCAGCACCTTGTCCCTCCACGAGCAGTACTTC
J gene: TRBJ2-7
CDR3 length: 12
D gene: .
clone size: .
V gene: TRBV2

CDR3 protein: CASSRDSNEKLFF
CDR3 DNA: TGTGCCAGCAGCAGGGACAGTAATGAAAAACTGTTTTTT
J gene: TRBJ1-4
CDR3 length: 13
D gene: TRBD1
clone size: .
V gene: TRBV6-6

CDR3 protein: CASSVGIRETYEQYF
CDR3 DNA: TGTGCCAGCAGCGTAGGTATACGGGAAACCTACGAGCAGTACTTC
J gene: TRBJ2-7
CDR3 length: 15
D gene: .
clone size: .
V gene: TRBV9

CDR3 protein: CASSPQTGKGTEAFF
CDR3 DNA: TGTGCCAGCTCACCCCAGACAGGGAAGGGGACTGAAGCTTTCTTT
J gene: TRBJ1-1
CDR3 length: 15
D gene: TRBD1
clone size: .
V gene: TRBV18

CDR3 protein: CASSFQGNEQFF
CDR3 DNA: TGTGCCAGCAGCTTCCAGGGCAATGAGCAGTTCTTC
J gene: TRBJ2-1
CDR3 length: 12
D gene: .
clone size: many
V gene: TRBV5-4